This is a list of T cell receptor beta chains from one sample in a study of beta chain features in type 1 diabetes. Here immunoSEQ multiplex PCR was the method, and the copy in TCRdb shows in-frame clones only, minus some. The sample holds some 360,000 clones, around 20% seen once. The sequenced material came from naive CD4+ T cells from blood. The receptor source for this set is a young woman in good health. The CDR3 runs from the conserved cysteine through the conserved F or W. The order of the fields is J gene, clone size, D gene, V gene, CDR3 DNA, CDR3 protein. The D gene is left open where the match is weak. The size of a clone is reported for some rows only, either as once, few or many, or as a class for expanded clones.

TRBJ2-7 | - | TRBD2 | TRBV20-1 | TGCAGCCTACTAGCGGGCAACGAGCAGTACTTC | CSLLAGNEQYF
TRBJ1-6 | - | TRBD1 | TRBV18 | TGTGCCAGCTCACCACCCGGGACAGGGACTTCACCCCTCCACTTT | CASSPPGTGTSPLHF
TRBJ2-7 | few | - | TRBV11-2 | TGTGCCAGCAGCTTAGATCTGGCAGTAAGCTACGAGCAGTACTTC | CASSLDLAVSYEQYF
TRBJ2-1 | few | TRBD2 | TRBV2 | TGTGCCAGCAGTGTCCCCGGGAGGGGCAATGAGCAGTTCTTC | CASSVPGRGNEQFF
TRBJ2-1 | once | TRBD2 | TRBV27 | TGTGCCAGCAGCCGGCAGCGGGAGTTCAATGAGCAGTTCTTC | CASSRQREFNEQFF
TRBJ2-7 | - | - | TRBV11-2 | TGTGCCAGCAGCTCTCCCCCCCGGGTCGAGCAGTACTTC | CASSSPPRVEQYF
TRBJ2-1 | - | TRBD2 | TRBV5-1 | TGCGCCAGCAGGCCTACGGGACTAGCGGGCTCCGGTGAGCAGTTCTTC | CASRPTGLAGSGEQFF
TRBJ2-7 | few | TRBD2 | TRBV7-9 | TGTGCCAGCAGCTTAGCTATTAGCGGGATCCGCGAGCAGTACTTC | CASSLAISGIREQYF
TRBJ2-4 | few | - | TRBV5-1 | TGCGCCAGCAGCTTGCCCGGGATAGACATTCAGTACTTC | CASSLPGIDIQYF
TRBJ2-5 | - | TRBD1 | TRBV18 | TGTGCCAGCTCACAGGGACAGGACGAGACCCAGTACTTC | CASSQGQDETQYF
TRBJ1-5 | - | - | TRBV2 | TGTGCCAGCAGTGAATATCCCCAGGGGATGGACCAGCCCCAGCATTTT | CASSEYPQGMDQPQHF
TRBJ1-1 | few | - | TRBV7-9 | TGTGCCAGCAGCTTAGTGGATGGCAGGGGAGACACTGAAGCTTTCTTT | CASSLVDGRGDTEAFF
TRBJ2-1 | - | - | TRBV15 | TGTGCCACCAGCAGAGATCGGGAGCCCTGGGCCTTCTTC | CATSRDREPWAFF
TRBJ2-3 | - | TRBD2 | TRBV6-6 | TGTGCCAGCAGTTACCCCGGGACTAGAGAGTCAGATACGCAGTATTTT | CASSYPGTRESDTQYF
TRBJ2-1 | - | - | TRBV7-7 | TGTGCTAGCAGCCTCGATCAGGGCAATGAGCAGTTCTTC | CASSLDQGNEQFF
TRBJ1-4 | few | - | TRBV7-2 | TGTGCCAGCAGCTTAGGTCGGGAAAATGAAAAACTGTTTTTT | CASSLGRENEKLFF
TRBJ2-7 | - | - | TRBV7-9 | TGTGCCAGCAGCATCCGGGACTCCTCCTACGAGCAGTACTTC | CASSIRDSSYEQYF
TRBJ2-6 | - | - | TRBV2 | TGTGCCAGCAGTGGGCAGGTAACGGGGGCCAACGTCCTGACTTTC | CASSGQVTGANVLTF
TRBJ2-5 | - | TRBD1 | TRBV9 | TGTGCCAGCAGCGTCGGACAGGGGCAAGAGACCCAGTACTTC | CASSVGQGQETQYF
TRBJ2-2 | few | - | TRBV25-1 | TGTGCCAGCAGTGAATCCGGAGGGGACACCGGGGAGCTGTTTTTT | CASSESGGDTGELFF
TRBJ2-2 | few | - | TRBV15 | TGTGCCACCAGCAGAGCCAGTATCGGGGAGCTGTTTTTT | CATSRASIGELFF
TRBJ2-5 | - | - | TRBV5-1 | TGCGCCAGCAGCTTGGGACAGGCGGAGACCCAGTACTTC | CASSLGQAETQYF
TRBJ1-1 | few | TRBD1 | TRBV18 | TGTGCCAGCTCCTTCGGACAGGACACTGAAGCTTTCTTT | CASSFGQDTEAFF
TRBJ2-1 | - | - | TRBV18 | TGTGCCAGCTCACCCCAAGACAGGAATGAGCAGTTCTTC | CASSPQDRNEQFF
TRBJ1-2 | - | - | TRBV29-1 | TGCAGCACTCCCTCAGGGAACTATGGCTACACCTTC | CSTPSGNYGYTF
TRBJ1-1 | few | - | TRBV30 | TGTGCCTCCTACAGGGTAAGGGGGAAAAACACTGAAGCTTTCTTT | CASYRVRGKNTEAFF
TRBJ2-2 | few | - | TRBV7-2 | TGTGCCAGCAGCTACCGGGGTGCCGGGGAGCTGTTTTTT | CASSYRGAGELFF